This TCR beta chain emerged from a study of CD8+CD57+ T cells in acquired aplastic anemia. The germline CDR1 and CDR2 sequences are SGHVS and FNYEAQ. Trimming removed 2 bases at V and 1 base at J, with 14 bases between. The CDR3 contains 16 residues. The study profiled TCR beta VDJ and CDR3 using genomic DNA as template. TCRdb processed the reads anew with MiXCR; each CDR3 protein has one entry. This table holds 40,000 to 45,000 distinct CDR3 sequences, 68% found once. The V and J genes are TRBV7-6 and TRBJ2-5; D is possibly TRBD2 (6 bases). The receptor was isolated from a human donor in good health, serving as a control. The sample taken for sequencing was sorted CD4+, CD8+, or CD8+CD57+ T cells (not recorded which) from PBMCs. In DNA form, the CDR3 reads TGTGCCAGCAGCTTAATGGGCGGGGAAACCCAAGAGACCCAGTACTTC. It yields the protein CASSLMGGETQETQYF.